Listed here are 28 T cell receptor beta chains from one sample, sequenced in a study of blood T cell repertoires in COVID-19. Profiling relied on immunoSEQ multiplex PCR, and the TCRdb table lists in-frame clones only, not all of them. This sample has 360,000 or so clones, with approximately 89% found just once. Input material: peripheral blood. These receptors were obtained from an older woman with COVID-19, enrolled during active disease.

The CDR3 loop is CASSLGPEQFF. In nucleotides, the CDR3 is TGTGCCAGCAGCCTGGGGCCGGAGCAGTTCTTC. The J gene is TRBJ2-1, the V gene TRBV7-9; weak D call: TRBD1 (5 bases). The CDR3 is 11 amino acids. Germline V lookup: CDR1 SEHNR, CDR2 FQNEAQ (reference sequence). The V end lost 5 bases, the J end lost 10 bases, and 9 bases lay between the germline ends.

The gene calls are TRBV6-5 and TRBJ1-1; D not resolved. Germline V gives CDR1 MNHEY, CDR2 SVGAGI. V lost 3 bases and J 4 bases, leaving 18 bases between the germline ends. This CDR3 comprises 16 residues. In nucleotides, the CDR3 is TGTGCCAGCAGTTATTCGAGCGGACCGCTCGGCACTGAAGCTTTCTTT. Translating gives CASSYSSGPLGTEAFF.

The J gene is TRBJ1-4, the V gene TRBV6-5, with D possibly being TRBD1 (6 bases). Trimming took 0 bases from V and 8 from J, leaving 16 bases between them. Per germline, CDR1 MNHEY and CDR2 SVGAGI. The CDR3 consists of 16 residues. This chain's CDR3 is CASSYSSGAGEEKLFF. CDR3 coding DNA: TGTGCCAGCAGTTACTCATCAGGGGCCGGGGAAGAAAAACTGTTTTTT.

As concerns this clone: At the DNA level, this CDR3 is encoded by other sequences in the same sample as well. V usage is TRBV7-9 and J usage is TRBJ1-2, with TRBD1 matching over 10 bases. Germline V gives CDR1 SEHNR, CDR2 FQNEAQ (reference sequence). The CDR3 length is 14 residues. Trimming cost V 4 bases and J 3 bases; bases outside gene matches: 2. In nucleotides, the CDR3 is TGTGCCAGCAGCTCCGGGACAGGGGACTATGGCTACACCTTC. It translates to CASSSGTGDYGYTF.

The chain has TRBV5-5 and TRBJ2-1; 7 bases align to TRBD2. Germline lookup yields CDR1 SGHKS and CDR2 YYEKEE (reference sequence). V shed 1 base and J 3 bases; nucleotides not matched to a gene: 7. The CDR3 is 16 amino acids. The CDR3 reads CASSLSDRDYYNEQFF. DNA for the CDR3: TGTGCCAGCAGCTTGTCCGATCGGGACTACTACAATGAGCAGTTCTTC.

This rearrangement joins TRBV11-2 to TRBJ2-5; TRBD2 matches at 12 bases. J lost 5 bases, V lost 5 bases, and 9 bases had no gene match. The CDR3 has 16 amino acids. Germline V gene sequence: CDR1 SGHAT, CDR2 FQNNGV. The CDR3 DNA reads TGTGCCAGCAGCCTGTCGCTAGCGGGGGGGCGGGAGACCCAGTACTTC. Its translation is CASSLSLAGGRETQYF.

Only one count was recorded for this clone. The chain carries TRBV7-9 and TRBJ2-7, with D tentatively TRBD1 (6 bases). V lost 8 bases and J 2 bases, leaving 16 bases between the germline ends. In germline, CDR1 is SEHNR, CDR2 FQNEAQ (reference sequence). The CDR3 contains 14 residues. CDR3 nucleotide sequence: TGTGCCAGCCTCTCAGACAGGACCCCCTACGAGCAGTACTTC. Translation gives CASLSDRTPYEQYF.

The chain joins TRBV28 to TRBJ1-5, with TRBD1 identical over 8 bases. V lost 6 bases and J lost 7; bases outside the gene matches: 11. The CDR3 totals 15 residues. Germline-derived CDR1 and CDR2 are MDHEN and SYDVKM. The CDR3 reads CASSGQGGMKQPQHF. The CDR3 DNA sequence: TGTGCCAGCAGCGGACAGGGTGGGATGAAGCAGCCCCAGCATTTT.

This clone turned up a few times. The CDR3 protein is CASSSQGVGTEAFF. The CDR3 region has the DNA TGTGCCAGCAGCTCGCAGGGGGTCGGCACTGAAGCTTTCTTT. The V gene is TRBV7-9, the J gene TRBJ1-1, with 7 bases aligning to TRBD1. The J segment lost 4 bases and the V segment lost 4 bases, leaving 6 bases of the junction unmatched. The germline CDR1 and CDR2 sequences are SEHNR and FQNEAQ (reference sequence). This CDR3 has 14 residues.

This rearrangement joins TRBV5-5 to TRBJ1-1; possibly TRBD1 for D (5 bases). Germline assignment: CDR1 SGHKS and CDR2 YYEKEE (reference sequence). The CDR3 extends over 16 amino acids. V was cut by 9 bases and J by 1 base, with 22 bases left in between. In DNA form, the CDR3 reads TGTGCCACCGAGAGAGGACACTCGACCGCGAACACTGAAGCTTTCTTT. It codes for CATERGHSTANTEAFF.

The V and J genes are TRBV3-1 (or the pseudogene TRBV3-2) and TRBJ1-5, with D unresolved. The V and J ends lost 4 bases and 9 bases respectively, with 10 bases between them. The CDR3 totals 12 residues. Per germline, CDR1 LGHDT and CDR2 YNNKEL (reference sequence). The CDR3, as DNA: TGTGCCAGCAGCCTGGGAGGTGCGCCCCAGCATTTT. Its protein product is CASSLGGAPQHF.

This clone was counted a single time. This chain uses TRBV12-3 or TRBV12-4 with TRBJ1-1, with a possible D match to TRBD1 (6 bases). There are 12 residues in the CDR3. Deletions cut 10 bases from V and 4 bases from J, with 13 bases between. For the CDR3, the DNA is TGTGCCACCGGTTTGGGGGCCACTGAAGCTTTCTTT. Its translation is CATGLGATEAFF.

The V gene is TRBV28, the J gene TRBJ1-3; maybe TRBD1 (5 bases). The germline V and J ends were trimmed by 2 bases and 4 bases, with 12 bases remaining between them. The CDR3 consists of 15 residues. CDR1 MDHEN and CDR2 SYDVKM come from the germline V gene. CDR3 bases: TGTGCCAGCAGTTTAATAGGGGCCAGGGGAAACACCATATATTTT. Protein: CASSLIGARGNTIYF.

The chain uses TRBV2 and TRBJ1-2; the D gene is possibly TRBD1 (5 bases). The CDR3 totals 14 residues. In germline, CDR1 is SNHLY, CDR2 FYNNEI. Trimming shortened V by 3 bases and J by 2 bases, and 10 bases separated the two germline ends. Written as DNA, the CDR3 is TGTGCCAGCAGTGACCAGGGAGGGAACTATGGCTACACCTTC. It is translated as CASSDQGGNYGYTF.

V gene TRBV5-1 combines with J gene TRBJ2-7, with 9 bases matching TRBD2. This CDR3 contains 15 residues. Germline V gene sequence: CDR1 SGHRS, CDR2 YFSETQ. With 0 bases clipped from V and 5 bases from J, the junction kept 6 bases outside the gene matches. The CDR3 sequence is CASSLGGGGTHEQYF. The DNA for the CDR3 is TGCGCCAGCAGCTTGGGCGGGGGGGGCACCCACGAGCAGTACTTC.

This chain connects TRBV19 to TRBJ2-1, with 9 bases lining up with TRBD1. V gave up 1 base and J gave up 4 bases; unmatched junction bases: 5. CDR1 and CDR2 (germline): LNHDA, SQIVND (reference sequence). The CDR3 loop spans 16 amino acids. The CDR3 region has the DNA TGTGCCAGTAGTATAGTCGGGACAGGGAAATACAATGAGCAGTTCTTC. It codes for CASSIVGTGKYNEQFF.

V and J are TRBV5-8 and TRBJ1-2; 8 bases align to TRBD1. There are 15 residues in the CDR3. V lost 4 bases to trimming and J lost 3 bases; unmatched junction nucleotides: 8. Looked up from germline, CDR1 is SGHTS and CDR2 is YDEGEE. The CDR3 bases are TGTGCCAGCAGCGGGCCGGGCAGGGGGCACTATGGCTACACCTTC. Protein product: CASSGPGRGHYGYTF.

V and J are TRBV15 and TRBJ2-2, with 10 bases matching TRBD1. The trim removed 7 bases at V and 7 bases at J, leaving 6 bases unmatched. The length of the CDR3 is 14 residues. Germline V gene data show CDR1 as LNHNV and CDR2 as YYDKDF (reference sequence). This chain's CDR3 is CATNPRDRGGELFF. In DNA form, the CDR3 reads TGTGCCACCAACCCCCGGGACAGGGGCGGGGAGCTGTTTTTT.

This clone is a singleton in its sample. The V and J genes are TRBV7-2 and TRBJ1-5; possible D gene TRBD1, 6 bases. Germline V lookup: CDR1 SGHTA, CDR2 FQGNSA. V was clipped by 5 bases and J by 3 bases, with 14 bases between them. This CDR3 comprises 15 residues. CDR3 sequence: CASSVDQGFNQPQHF. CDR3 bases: TGTGCCAGCAGCGTAGATCAGGGGTTCAATCAGCCCCAGCATTTT.

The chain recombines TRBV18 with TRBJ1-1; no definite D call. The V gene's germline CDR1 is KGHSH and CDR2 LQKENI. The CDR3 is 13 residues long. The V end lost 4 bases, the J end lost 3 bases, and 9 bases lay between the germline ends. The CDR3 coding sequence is TGTGCCAGCTCACAAGGAGTTTACACTGAAGCTTTCTTT. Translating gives CASSQGVYTEAFF.

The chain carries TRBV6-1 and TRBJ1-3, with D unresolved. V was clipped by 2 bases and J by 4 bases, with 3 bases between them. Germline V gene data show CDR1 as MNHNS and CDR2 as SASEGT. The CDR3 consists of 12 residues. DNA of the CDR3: TGTGCCAGCAGTGAACGGGGAAACACCATATATTTT. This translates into CASSERGNTIYF.

In nucleotides, the CDR3 is TGTGCCAGCAGCCAGGGCAGGGGCGGGTCCTACGAGCAGTACTTC. It is translated as CASSQGRGGSYEQYF. The J gene is TRBJ2-7, the V gene TRBV7-9, with D possibly TRBD1 on 6 matching bases. The germline V and J ends were trimmed by 5 bases and 1 base, with 15 bases remaining between them. CDR1 is SEHNR, CDR2 FQNEAQ, per germline (reference sequence). The CDR3 contains 15 residues. Full variable domain (rest looked up from reference TRBV7-9 and TRBJ2-7): DTGVSQNPRHKITKRGQNVTFRCDPISEHNRLYWYRQTLGQGPEFLTYFQNEAQLEKSRLLSDRFSAERPKGSFSTLEIQRTEQGDSAMYLCASSQGRGGSYEQYFGPGTRLTVT.

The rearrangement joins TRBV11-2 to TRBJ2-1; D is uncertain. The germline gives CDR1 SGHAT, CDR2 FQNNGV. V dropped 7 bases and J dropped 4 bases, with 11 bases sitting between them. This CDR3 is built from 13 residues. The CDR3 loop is CASTPLAYNEQFF. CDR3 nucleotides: TGTGCCAGCACCCCCCTGGCTTACAATGAGCAGTTCTTC.

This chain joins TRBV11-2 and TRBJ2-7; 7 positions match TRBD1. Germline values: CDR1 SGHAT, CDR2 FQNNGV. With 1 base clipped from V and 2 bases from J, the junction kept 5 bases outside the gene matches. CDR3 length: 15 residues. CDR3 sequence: CASSLVRGGPYEQYF. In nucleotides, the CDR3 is TGTGCCAGCAGCTTAGTTCGAGGGGGCCCCTACGAGCAGTACTTC.

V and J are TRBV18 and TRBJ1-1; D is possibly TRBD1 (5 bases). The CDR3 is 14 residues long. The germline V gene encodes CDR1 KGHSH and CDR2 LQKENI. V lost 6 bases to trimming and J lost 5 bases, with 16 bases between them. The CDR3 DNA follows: TGTGCCAGCTCTAACGGCGGGGGAAAGACTGAAGCTTTCTTT. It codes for CASSNGGGKTEAFF.

The CDR3 sequence: CASGLDRGARGYTF. DNA of the CDR3: TGTGCTAGTGGTTTGGACAGGGGGGCGAGAGGCTACACCTTC. The rearrangement uses TRBV12-5 and TRBJ1-2, with 8 bases aligning to TRBD1. Trimming cost V 1 base and J 8 bases; bases outside gene matches: 6. The CDR3 runs 14 residues. Looked up from germline, CDR1 is LGHNT and CDR2 is FRNRAP.

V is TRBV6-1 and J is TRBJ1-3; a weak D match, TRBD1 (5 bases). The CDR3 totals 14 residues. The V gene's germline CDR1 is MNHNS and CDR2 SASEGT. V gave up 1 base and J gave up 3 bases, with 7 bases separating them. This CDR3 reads CASSEGRGGNTIYF. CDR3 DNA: TGTGCCAGCAGTGAAGGGAGGGGTGGAAACACCATATATTTT.

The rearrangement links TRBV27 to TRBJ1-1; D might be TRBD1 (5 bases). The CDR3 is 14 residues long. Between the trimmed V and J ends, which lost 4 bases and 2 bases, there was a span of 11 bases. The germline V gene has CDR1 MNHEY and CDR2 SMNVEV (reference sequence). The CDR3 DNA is TGTGCCAGCAGTTGGGGGGTACCCAACACTGAAGCTTTCTTT. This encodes CASSWGVPNTEAFF.